This is a list of T cell receptor beta chains from one sample in a study of T cell responses to AZD1222 COVID-19 vaccine. The table came from immunoSEQ multiplex PCR; TCRdb's copy has only in-frame clones and leaves some out. The sample has 150,000 or so clones; 80% to 95% are singletons. The sample consisted of peripheral blood, taken on day 0 of AZD1222 vaccination. These receptors were collected from an adult in good health. Both conserved end residues are trimmed from each CDR3. Fields, in order: J gene, V gene, CDR3 protein.

J: TRBJ2-7
V: TRBV7-9
CDR3: ASSFLDTTSYEQY

J: TRBJ2-2
V: TRBV12-3/TRBV12-4
CDR3: ASSRFGGELF

J: TRBJ1-5
V: TRBV15
CDR3: ATSRDLGQPQH

J: TRBJ2-3
V: TRBV7-9
CDR3: ASSLASDTDTQY

J: TRBJ1-1
V: TRBV7-9
CDR3: ASSFAGNTEAF

J: TRBJ2-5
V: TRBV7-2
CDR3: ASSLWGQQTQY

J: TRBJ1-2
V: TRBV19
CDR3: ASSIDRLVGRLYGYT

J: TRBJ2-3
V: TRBV6-5
CDR3: ASSYSGPYTDTQY

J: TRBJ2-3
V: TRBV6-5
CDR3: ASSYLDYTDTQY

J: TRBJ1-6
V: TRBV5-5
CDR3: ASSFRGTGNSPLH

J: TRBJ2-7
V: TRBV6-6
CDR3: ASSYPDSYEQY

J: TRBJ2-5
V: TRBV27
CDR3: ASSGVMQETQY

J: TRBJ1-1
V: TRBV10-3
CDR3: AIRNRATDTEAF

J: TRBJ1-3
V: TRBV28
CDR3: ASSLRTWISGNTIY

J: TRBJ1-1
V: TRBV7-9
CDR3: ASLGQAKNEAF

J: TRBJ1-4
V: TRBV5-4
CDR3: ASSSRQDGTNEKLF

J: TRBJ1-5
V: TRBV28
CDR3: ASSDPSGRYSNQPQH

J: TRBJ1-2
V: TRBV7-8
CDR3: ASGLQKGRINYGYT

J: TRBJ1-5
V: TRBV7-9
CDR3: ASSLGEGQIAQPQH

J: TRBJ1-2
V: TRBV6-2/TRBV6-3
CDR3: ASSYFGTGVNYGYT

J: TRBJ1-2
V: TRBV6-5
CDR3: ASSRTGIYGYT

J: TRBJ1-2
V: TRBV2
CDR3: ASSEGLNYGYT

J: TRBJ1-1
V: TRBV7-2
CDR3: ASSFRRDTEAF

J: TRBJ1-4
V: TRBV9
CDR3: ASSPRVAVDEKLF

J: TRBJ2-7
V: TRBV10-3
CDR3: AITEEYSYEQY

J: TRBJ1-5
V: TRBV19
CDR3: ASSLTRGLDQPQH

J: TRBJ2-3
V: TRBV27
CDR3: ASSPSGKGADTQY

J: TRBJ2-7
V: TRBV21-1
CDR3: ASSTSGLAFYWIHEQY

J: TRBJ2-5
V: TRBV6-6
CDR3: ASSVPTAGGETQY

J: TRBJ1-3
V: TRBV5-4
CDR3: ASSSNRGPGNTIY

J: TRBJ2-7
V: TRBV28
CDR3: ASSLLGTSGKYEQY

J: TRBJ2-1
V: TRBV2
CDR3: ASSDGAVAPSEQF

J: TRBJ2-2
V: TRBV27
CDR3: ASTHRGGFGELF

J: TRBJ2-1
V: TRBV6-4
CDR3: ASSDGVNEQF

J: TRBJ1-6
V: TRBV11-3
CDR3: ASSPKGRRSPRSPLH

J: TRBJ1-5
V: TRBV19
CDR3: ASSIDIGTGKSQPQH

J: TRBJ1-4
V: TRBV7-9
CDR3: ASSTRDSAINEKLF

J: TRBJ2-1
V: TRBV7-2
CDR3: ASSSTSGSHNEQF

J: TRBJ2-1
V: TRBV7-2
CDR3: ASSLRASVSFPNEQF

J: TRBJ2-2
V: TRBV7-9
CDR3: ASLEQGGWELF

J: TRBJ1-3
V: TRBV6-5
CDR3: ASSYFSGDTIY

J: TRBJ1-1
V: TRBV5-1
CDR3: ASSLTGTANEAF

J: TRBJ2-7
V: TRBV6-2/TRBV6-3
CDR3: ASSSPPRDRGFRQY

J: TRBJ1-1
V: TRBV6-1
CDR3: ASSEMWGTSGKDYTEAF

J: TRBJ1-4
V: TRBV16
CDR3: ASTRNLGEKLF

J: TRBJ1-2
V: TRBV6-4
CDR3: ASSDDSYGYT

J: TRBJ1-3
V: TRBV5-6
CDR3: ASSSDTGETGNTIY

J: TRBJ1-2
V: TRBV7-2
CDR3: ASSPSRIYGYT